The rows below give T cell receptor beta chains drawn from one sample of a study of blood T cell repertoires in COVID-19. Profiled with immunoSEQ multiplex PCR; TCRdb holds only in-frame clones, not every one. Of around 170,000 clones in the sample, 80% were seen once. What was sequenced was peripheral blood. These receptors came from a man aged 65 to 85 with active or convalescent COVID-19. Both conserved end residues are part of each CDR3. Fields, in order: V gene, J gene, D gene, clone size, CDR3 protein, CDR3 DNA. A D gene is named only where the DNA matches it firmly. A row's size may be missing; if present it is once, few, many or a size class.

>TRBV5-1|TRBJ2-2|TRBD2|NA
CASSLLPPGLSNTGELFF
TGCGCCAGCAGCTTACTACCCCCGGGACTATCGAACACCGGGGAGCTGTTTTTT
>TRBV7-8|TRBJ1-1|NA|NA
CASSSQANTEAFF
TGTGCCAGCAGCTCACAGGCGAACACTGAAGCTTTCTTT
>TRBV6-5|TRBJ1-3|NA|NA
CASSYKAFGGNTIYF
TGTGCCAGCAGTTACAAAGCGTTTGGAGGAAACACCATATATTTT
>TRBV6-2/TRBV6-3|TRBJ1-6|NA|NA
CASSFPFDSPLHF
TGTGCCAGCAGTTTTCCTTTCGATTCACCCCTCCACTTT
>TRBV7-9|TRBJ1-2|TRBD1|NA
CASSLSGGNYGYTF
TGTGCCAGCAGCCTATCAGGGGGGAACTATGGCTACACCTTC
>TRBV7-2|TRBJ1-2|NA|NA
CASSFFRGGDYGYTF
TGTGCCAGCAGCTTCTTCCGGGGAGGGGACTATGGCTACACCTTC
>TRBV30|TRBJ1-5|NA|few
CAWSIQGSYYSQPQHF
TGTGCCTGGAGTATTCAGGGGTCGTATTATAGTCAGCCCCAGCATTTT
>TRBV3-1/TRBV3-2|TRBJ1-4|NA|NA
CASSPRGNEKLFF
TGTGCCAGCAGCCCCCGGGGGAATGAAAAACTGTTTTTT
>TRBV15|TRBJ2-2|NA|NA
CATSRQGPGELFF
TGTGCCACCAGCAGACAGGGCCCCGGGGAGCTGTTTTTT
>TRBV11-3|TRBJ1-2|TRBD1|NA
CASSKGQGYGYTF
TGTGCCAGCAGCAAAGGACAGGGGTATGGCTACACCTTC
>TRBV19|TRBJ1-2|TRBD1|NA
CASTNRDRDIGVYGYTF
TGTGCCAGTACCAACCGGGACAGGGACATTGGGGTCTATGGCTACACCTTC
>TRBV9|TRBJ2-5|TRBD2|once
CASREGASGGETQYF
TGTGCCAGCAGGGAGGGTGCTAGCGGGGGGGAGACCCAGTACTTC
>TRBV6-6|TRBJ2-3|NA|few
CASSYPADTQYF
TGTGCCAGCAGTTACCCCGCAGATACGCAGTATTTT
>TRBV19|TRBJ2-2|TRBD1|NA
CASSLTGATGELFF
TGTGCCAGTAGTTTAACAGGGGCCACCGGGGAGCTGTTTTTT
>TRBV18|TRBJ2-7|NA|NA
CASSPNELETWNLEQYF
TGTGCCAGCTCACCAAACGAACTCGAGACATGGAATCTCGAGCAGTACTTC
>TRBV3-1/TRBV3-2|TRBJ1-2|NA|NA
CASSPQGLSYGYTF
TGTGCCAGCAGCCCCCAGGGCCTTTCCTATGGCTACACCTTC
>TRBV7-9|TRBJ1-2|NA|NA
CASSSTVGGNYGYTF
TGTGCCAGCAGCTCGACGGTGGGGGGAAACTATGGCTACACCTTC
>TRBV4-1|TRBJ2-3|TRBD1|NA
CASSQDKTGGDTDTQYF
TGCGCCAGCAGCCAAGACAAGACAGGGGGGGACACAGATACGCAGTATTTT
>TRBV5-8|TRBJ2-7|TRBD1|NA
CASSSGQGADEQYF
TGTGCCAGCAGCTCGGGACAGGGGGCGGACGAGCAGTACTTC
>TRBV4-2|TRBJ2-3|TRBD1|NA
CASSLGTGETDTQYF
TGTGCCAGCAGCCTCGGGACAGGGGAGACAGATACGCAGTATTTT
>TRBV5-8|TRBJ1-2|NA|NA
CASSPTWDNGYTF
TGTGCCAGCAGCCCCACCTGGGACAATGGCTACACCTTC
>TRBV29-1|TRBJ1-1|TRBD1|NA
CSVQPGTEPYTEAFF
TGCAGCGTTCAGCCCGGGACAGAGCCGTACACTGAAGCTTTCTTT
>TRBV3-1/TRBV3-2|TRBJ2-5|NA|NA
CASSQGVLGLIQYF
TGTGCCAGCAGCCAAGGAGTACTAGGACTTATCCAGTACTTC
>TRBV6-1|TRBJ1-5|NA|NA
CASSERRNHNQPQHF
TGTGCCAGCAGTGAGAGGAGGAACCACAATCAGCCCCAGCATTTT
>TRBV15|TRBJ1-2|NA|NA
CATSRDEAEGHGYTF
TGTGCCACCAGCAGAGATGAGGCGGAGGGGCATGGCTACACCTTC
>TRBV24-1|TRBJ1-5|NA|NA
CATSDHRSISNQPQHF
TGTGCCACCAGTGATCACAGGTCCATAAGCAATCAGCCCCAGCATTTT
>TRBV6-5|TRBJ2-7|NA|NA
CASSRPGGIYEQYF
TGTGCCAGCAGCCGACCCGGGGGTATCTACGAGCAGTACTTC
>TRBV5-1|TRBJ2-6|TRBD1|NA
CASSFGTGPGANVLTF
TGCGCCAGCAGCTTTGGGACAGGGCCAGGGGCCAACGTCCTGACTTTC
>TRBV6-6|TRBJ1-2|NA|once
CASSRDLSGYGYTF
TGTGCCAGCAGTAGAGACCTAAGCGGCTATGGCTACACCTTC
>TRBV27|TRBJ1-2|NA|NA
CASSPSGTFDANYGYTF
TGTGCCAGCAGTCCATCAGGGACATTCGACGCTAACTATGGCTACACCTTC
>TRBV7-8|TRBJ2-6|NA|few
CASSLAASPSGANVLTF
TGTGCCAGCAGCTTAGCCGCCAGTCCATCTGGGGCCAACGTCCTGACTTTC
>TRBV4-3|TRBJ2-5|TRBD2|NA
CASGKRGAGEETQYF
TGCGCCAGCGGTAAAAGGGGTGCGGGGGAAGAGACCCAGTACTTC
>TRBV30|TRBJ1-2|TRBD1|NA
CAWSVLGTGSGYTF
TGTGCCTGGAGTGTACTAGGGACAGGGAGTGGCTACACCTTC
>TRBV15|TRBJ1-6|NA|NA
CATSRVAGQSPLHF
TGTGCCACCAGCAGAGTGGCAGGGCAGTCACCCCTCCACTTT
>TRBV5-1|TRBJ1-3|TRBD1|once
CASSPRDSGNTIYF
TGCGCCAGCAGCCCTAGGGACAGCGGAAACACCATATATTTT
>TRBV18|TRBJ1-3|NA|NA
CASSPDRGNTIYF
TGTGCCAGCTCACCTGACAGGGGAAACACCATATATTTT
>TRBV6-5|TRBJ1-5|TRBD1|NA
CASRGQGESQPQHF
TGTGCCAGCAGGGGACAGGGAGAGAGTCAGCCCCAGCATTTT
>TRBV18|TRBJ2-5|NA|NA
CASSPPGLQETQYF
TGTGCCAGCTCACCTCCGGGACTGCAAGAGACCCAGTACTTC
>TRBV6-5|TRBJ2-7|TRBD2|NA
CASSYGTSYSYEQYF
TGTGCCAGCAGTTACGGGACTAGCTACTCCTACGAGCAGTACTTC
>TRBV3-1/TRBV3-2|TRBJ2-7|TRBD1|NA
CASSPRDRFTYEQYF
TGTGCCAGCAGCCCTCGGGACAGGTTCACCTACGAGCAGTACTTC
>TRBV5-4|TRBJ1-4|NA|NA
CASSGGQGVNEKLFF
TGTGCCAGCAGCGGCGGCCAGGGCGTTAATGAAAAACTGTTTTTT
>TRBV19|TRBJ2-3|NA|NA
CASSILNRVDTQYF
TGTGCCAGTAGTATTCTAAACAGGGTGGATACGCAGTATTTT
>TRBV18|TRBJ2-7|TRBD1|NA
CASSPGQGSEQYF
TGTGCCAGCTCACCGGGACAGGGGTCCGAGCAGTACTTC
>TRBV6-5|TRBJ2-3|TRBD1|NA
CASRRQGGSTDTQYF
TGTGCCAGCAGGCGACAGGGTGGTAGCACAGATACGCAGTATTTT
>TRBV3-1/TRBV3-2|TRBJ2-3|TRBD2|NA
CASSHPTSGGTTDTQYF
TGTGCCAGCAGCCACCCTACTAGCGGGGGTACCACAGATACGCAGTATTTT
>TRBV3-1/TRBV3-2|TRBJ1-1|NA|NA
CASSRRSTEAFF
TGTGCCAGCAGCCGGCGGAGCACTGAAGCTTTCTTT
>TRBV12-5|TRBJ1-5|NA|few
CASGFSANQPQHF
TGTGCTAGTGGTTTTTCTGCGAATCAGCCCCAGCATTTT
>TRBV6-6|TRBJ1-5|NA|NA
CASSLQGPYSNQPQHF
TGTGCCAGCAGTTTGCAGGGGCCCTATAGCAATCAGCCCCAGCATTTT
>TRBV14|TRBJ2-3|NA|NA
CASSQVPTHTQYF
TGTGCCAGCAGCCAAGTCCCCACTCATACGCAGTATTTT
>TRBV12-3/TRBV12-4|TRBJ2-7|NA|NA
CASAWYRVNEQYF
TGTGCCAGCGCGTGGTACAGGGTGAACGAGCAGTACTTC
>TRBV25-1|TRBJ2-2|NA|NA
CASSARTANTGELFF
TGTGCCAGCAGTGCCCGGACAGCGAACACCGGGGAGCTGTTTTTT
>TRBV5-5|TRBJ2-1|NA|NA
CASIEFVSSYNEQFF
TGTGCCAGCATCGAGTTTGTGAGCTCCTACAATGAGCAGTTCTTC
>TRBV5-6|TRBJ1-2|TRBD1|once
CASSLRVGTGVYGYTF
TGTGCCAGCAGCTTGCGCGTTGGGACAGGGGTATATGGCTACACCTTC
>TRBV10-3|TRBJ1-1|TRBD1|few
CATRTGVVTEAFF
TGTGCCACGCGGACAGGGGTAGTCACTGAAGCTTTCTTT
>TRBV9|TRBJ2-1|NA|NA
CASNMLPGSYNEQFF
TGTGCCAGCAATATGCTGCCCGGTTCCTACAATGAGCAGTTCTTC